This TCR beta chain originates from a study of spatial heterogeneity in lung cancer. Study in general: TCR and UMI combinations that were unique each appeared, on average, more than ten times in raw reads. General observations from the study: For expanded intratumoral alpha and beta TCRs, counts tracked tumor mutation counts.

Time point denoted: sample taken at primary tumor resection. The donors comprised around 76 untreated early-stage non-small cell lung cancer patients. Judged by abundance, this clonotype is large. Its antigen remains unidentified. The V and J ends lost 5 bases and 10 bases respectively, with 13 bases between them. Germline CDR1 SGDLS, CDR2 YYNGEE. The CDR3 has 12 residues. From the 5' RACE reads, TCRdb called clonotypes with MiXCR, one entry per CDR3 protein. This sample carries over 350 distinct CDR3 sequences, almost 30% of them seen once, and the ten largest clones take about 25%. J is TRBJ2-1 and V is TRBV9, with D tentatively TRBD1 (5 bases). This TCR was recovered from a male donor with early-stage non-small cell lung cancer. The starting material was lung tumor tissue, obtained at surgery. In DNA form, the CDR3 reads TGTGCCAGCAGTTCATCTTCAGGGGAGCAGTTCTTC. This sequence encodes CASSSSSGEQFF. The complete variable domain, with remaining parts taken from reference TRBV9 and TRBJ2-1, reads DSGVTQTPKHLITATGQRVTLRCSPRSGDLSVYWYQQSLDQGLQFLIQYYNGEERAKGNILERFSAQQFPDLHSELNLSSLELGDSALYFCASSSSSGEQFFGPGTRLTVL.